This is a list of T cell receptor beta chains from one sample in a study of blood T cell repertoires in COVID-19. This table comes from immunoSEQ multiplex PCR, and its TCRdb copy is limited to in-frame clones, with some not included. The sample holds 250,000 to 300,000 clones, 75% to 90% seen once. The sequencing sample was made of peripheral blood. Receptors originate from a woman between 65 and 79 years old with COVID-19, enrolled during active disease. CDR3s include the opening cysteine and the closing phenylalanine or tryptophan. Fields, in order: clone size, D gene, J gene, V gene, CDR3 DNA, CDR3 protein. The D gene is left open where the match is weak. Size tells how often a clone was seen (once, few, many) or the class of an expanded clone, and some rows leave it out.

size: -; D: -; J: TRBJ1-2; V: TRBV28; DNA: TGTGCCAGCAGTCCTCGGGGGGAGCATAACTATGGCTACACCTTC; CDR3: CASSPRGEHNYGYTF
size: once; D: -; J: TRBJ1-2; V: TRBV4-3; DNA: TGCGCCAGCAGCCAAGCGGACAGCTTCTATGGCTACACCTTC; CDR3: CASSQADSFYGYTF
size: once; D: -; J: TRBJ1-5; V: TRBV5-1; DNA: TGCGCCAGCAGCTTGGAAGGGGTGAGCAATCAGCCCCAGCATTTT; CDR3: CASSLEGVSNQPQHF
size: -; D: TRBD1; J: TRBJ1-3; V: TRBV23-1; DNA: TGCGCCAGCAGTCACCACGGACAGGGAAATGGAAACACCATATATTTT; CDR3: CASSHHGQGNGNTIYF
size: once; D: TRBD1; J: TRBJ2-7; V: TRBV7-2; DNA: TGTGCCAGCAGCTTAGAAGGACAGGGGTACGAGCAGTACTTC; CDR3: CASSLEGQGYEQYF
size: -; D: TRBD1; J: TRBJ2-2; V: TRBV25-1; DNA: TGTGCCAGCAAGAGACAGGGTGTCGGGGAGCTGTTTTTT; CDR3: CASKRQGVGELFF
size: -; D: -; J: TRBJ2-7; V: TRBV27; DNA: TGTGCCAGCAGTTCCATCGGCGGTAGCTCCTACGAGCAGTACTTC; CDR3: CASSSIGGSSYEQYF
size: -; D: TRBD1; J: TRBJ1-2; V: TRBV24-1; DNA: TGTGCCACCAGTGGCGGGGAGACAGGGGGCCACTATGGCTACACCTTC; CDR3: CATSGGETGGHYGYTF
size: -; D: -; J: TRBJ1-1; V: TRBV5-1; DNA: TGCGCCAGCAGCTTGGACCCTAGCGGGGGCACTGAAGCTTTCTTT; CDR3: CASSLDPSGGTEAFF
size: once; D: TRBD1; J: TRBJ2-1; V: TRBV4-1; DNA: TGCGCCAGCAGCCAAGTCCGACCGGGACAGGGTCCCAATGAGCAGTTCTTC; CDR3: CASSQVRPGQGPNEQFF
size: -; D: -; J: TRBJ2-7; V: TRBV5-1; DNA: TGCGCCAGCAGCCTCCCCGGCGAGCAGTACTTC; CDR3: CASSLPGEQYF
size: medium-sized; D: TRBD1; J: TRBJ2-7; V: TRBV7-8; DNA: TGTGCCAGCAGCTCCCACCCCAGGGGGCCAGCTTACGAGCAGTACTTC; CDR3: CASSSHPRGPAYEQYF
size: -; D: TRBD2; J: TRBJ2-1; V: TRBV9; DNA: TGTGCCAGCAGCGGCGGTGGGGCTAGCGGGAGCTCCTACAATGAGCAGTTCTTC; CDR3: CASSGGGASGSSYNEQFF
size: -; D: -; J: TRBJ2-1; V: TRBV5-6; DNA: TGTGCCAGCAGCTTAGGGGGAAAAATATACAATGAGCAGTTCTTC; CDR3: CASSLGGKIYNEQFF
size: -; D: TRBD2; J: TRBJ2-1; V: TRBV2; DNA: TGTGCCAGCGTAGCGGGGGGCGGGGAGAATGAGCAGTTCTTC; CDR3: CASVAGGGENEQFF
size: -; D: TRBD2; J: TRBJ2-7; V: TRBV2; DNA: TGTGCCAGCAAGGGACTAGCGGGGGAGCAGTACTTC; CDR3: CASKGLAGEQYF
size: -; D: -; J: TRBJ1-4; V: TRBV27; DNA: TGTGCCAGCAGTCACTATCCAACTAATGAAAAACTGTTTTTT; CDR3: CASSHYPTNEKLFF
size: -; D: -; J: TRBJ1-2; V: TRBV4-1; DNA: TGCGCCAGCAGCCTTGGGAGGGGCGATGGCTACACCTTC; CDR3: CASSLGRGDGYTF
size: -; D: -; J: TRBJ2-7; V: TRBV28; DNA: TGTGCCAGCAGTCCCCCTTCTGGGGCACCACTCTACGAGCAGTACTTC; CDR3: CASSPPSGAPLYEQYF
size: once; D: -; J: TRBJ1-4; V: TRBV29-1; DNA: TGCAGCGTCAAGAGGGGGAATGAAAAACTGTTTTTT; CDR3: CSVKRGNEKLFF
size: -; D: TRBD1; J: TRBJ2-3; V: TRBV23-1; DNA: TGCGCCAGCAGTCATTCGACCCGACCTAAAACAGGGGGCCGGTCAGATACGCAGTATTTT; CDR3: CASSHSTRPKTGGRSDTQYF
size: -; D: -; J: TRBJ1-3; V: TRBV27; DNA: TGTGCCAGCAGTTTAAGCGTCGGTGGAAACACCATATATTTT; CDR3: CASSLSVGGNTIYF
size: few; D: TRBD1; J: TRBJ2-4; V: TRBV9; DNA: TGTGCCAGCAGCGTCGCCCCCGGGACAGAAAACATTCAGTACTTC; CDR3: CASSVAPGTENIQYF
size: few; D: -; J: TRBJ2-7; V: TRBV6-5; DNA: TGTGCCAGCAGTTACCAGGCAGGCCCCTACGAGCAGTACTTC; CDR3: CASSYQAGPYEQYF
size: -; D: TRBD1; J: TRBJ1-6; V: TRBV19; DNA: TGTGCCAGTAGTATACGGGACAGAAATTCACCCCTCCACTTT; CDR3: CASSIRDRNSPLHF
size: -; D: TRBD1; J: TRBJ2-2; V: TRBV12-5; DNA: TGTGCTAGTGGTACCCCCGGGACAGGGTTTGGGACCGGGGAGCTGTTTTTT; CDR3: CASGTPGTGFGTGELFF
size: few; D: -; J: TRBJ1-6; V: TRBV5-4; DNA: TGTGCCAGCAGCTTGGACAAAGATAATTCACCCCTCCACTTT; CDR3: CASSLDKDNSPLHF
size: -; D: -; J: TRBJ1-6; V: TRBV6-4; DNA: TGTGCCAGCAGTCTTCAGGGCGAAGGGGGACCCCTCCACTTT; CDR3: CASSLQGEGGPLHF
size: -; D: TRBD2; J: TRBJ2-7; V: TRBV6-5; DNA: TGTGCCAGCAGTTCAACCCGGACTAGCGGGTCCTACGAGCAGTACTTC; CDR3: CASSSTRTSGSYEQYF
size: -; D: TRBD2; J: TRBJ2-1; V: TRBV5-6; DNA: TGTGCCAGCAGCTTCCAGCGGGGGGATGAGCAGTTCTTC; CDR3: CASSFQRGDEQFF
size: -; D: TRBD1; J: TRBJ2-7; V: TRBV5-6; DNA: TGTGCCAGCAGCTTTGTGACAGGGGGTAGCTCCTACGAGCAGTACTTC; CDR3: CASSFVTGGSSYEQYF
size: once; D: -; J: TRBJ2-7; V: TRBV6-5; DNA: TGTGCCAGCAGCCTCACAGGGACGTCCTACGAGCAGTACTTC; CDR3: CASSLTGTSYEQYF
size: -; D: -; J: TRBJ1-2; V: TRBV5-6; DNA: TGTGCCAGCAGCTTGGCCAGGGCACCTAACTATGGCTACACCTTC; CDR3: CASSLARAPNYGYTF
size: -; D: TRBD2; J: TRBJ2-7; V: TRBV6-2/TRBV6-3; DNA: TGTGCCAGCAGTTACTCGAGTCTAGCGGGGATTTACGAGCAGTACTTC; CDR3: CASSYSSLAGIYEQYF
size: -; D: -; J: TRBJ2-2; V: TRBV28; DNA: TGTGCCAGCCTCCGGGGGAGGAACACCGGGGAGCTGTTTTTT; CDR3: CASLRGRNTGELFF
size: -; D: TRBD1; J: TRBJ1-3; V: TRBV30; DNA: TGTGCCTGGAGTGTTGGACAGGGGATGGGAAACACCATATATTTT; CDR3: CAWSVGQGMGNTIYF
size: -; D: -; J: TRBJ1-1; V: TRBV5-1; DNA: TGCGCCAGCAGCTTGGGACGGGGGGCAGGCACTGAAGCTTTCTTT; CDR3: CASSLGRGAGTEAFF
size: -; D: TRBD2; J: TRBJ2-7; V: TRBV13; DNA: TGTGCCAGCAGCTCCCGTGGGCGGGGGTACTCCTACGAGCAGTACTTC; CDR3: CASSSRGRGYSYEQYF
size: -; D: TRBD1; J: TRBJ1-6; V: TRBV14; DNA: TGTGCCAGCAGCCAACAGGGACAGGTTTGGTCACCCCTCCACTTT; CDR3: CASSQQGQVWSPLHF
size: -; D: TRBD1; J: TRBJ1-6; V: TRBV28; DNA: TGTGCCAGCAGTTTCGACAGGGGGAATTCACCCCTCCACTTT; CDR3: CASSFDRGNSPLHF
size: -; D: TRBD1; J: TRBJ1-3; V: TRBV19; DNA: TGTGCCAGTTCGACAGGGGCCGGAAACACCATATATTTT; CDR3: CASSTGAGNTIYF
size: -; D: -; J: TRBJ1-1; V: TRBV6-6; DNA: TGTGCCAGCATCCTAGAAGAACAGGACCCGAAGACTGAAGCTTTCTTT; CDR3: CASILEEQDPKTEAFF
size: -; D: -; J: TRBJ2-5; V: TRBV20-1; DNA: TGCAGTGCTAAGAGGGAGACCCAGTACTTC; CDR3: CSAKRETQYF
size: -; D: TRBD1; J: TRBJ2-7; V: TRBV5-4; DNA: TGTGCCAGCAGCCCTAAAGGCTCCGGGACAGGGGGCGAGCAGTACTTC; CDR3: CASSPKGSGTGGEQYF
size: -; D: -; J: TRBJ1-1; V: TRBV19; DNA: TGTGCCAGTATACCGGACAGCCGGGCGGCTGAAGCTTTCTTT; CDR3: CASIPDSRAAEAFF
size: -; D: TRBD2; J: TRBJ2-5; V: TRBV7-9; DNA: TGTGCCAGCAGCTTAAGGCTAGCGGGGGGCATGTTCCAAGAGACCCAGTACTTC; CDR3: CASSLRLAGGMFQETQYF
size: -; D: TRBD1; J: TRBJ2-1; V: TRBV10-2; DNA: TGCGCCAGCAGTGATGGAGTTAGGGACAGGGGGCGGAATGAGCAGTTCTTC; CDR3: CASSDGVRDRGRNEQFF
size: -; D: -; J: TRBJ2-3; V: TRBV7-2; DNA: TGTGCCAGCAGCTTAATCGGCACAGATACGCAGTATTTT; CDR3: CASSLIGTDTQYF
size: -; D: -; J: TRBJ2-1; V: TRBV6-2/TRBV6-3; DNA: TGTGCCAGCAGGCCTCTTACTAGCTACATCTACAATGAGCAGTTCTTC; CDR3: CASRPLTSYIYNEQFF
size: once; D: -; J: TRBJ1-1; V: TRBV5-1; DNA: TGCGCCAGCAGCTTGCAGGGAAACACTGAAGCTTTCTTT; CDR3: CASSLQGNTEAFF